This is a list of T cell receptor beta chains from one sample in a study of T-cell memory formation after mild COVID-19. TCRdb itself ran the 5' RACE reads through MiXCR, one entry per CDR3 protein. Of under 450,000 distinct CDR3 sequences listed, less than 25% are singletons. The sequenced material came from PBMCs or a T cell subset sorted from them (not recorded which). These receptors were obtained from a man between 18 and 35 years old who had mild COVID-19 (a few samples of this study predate the infection). Cell type and time point are not known. CDR3s include the opening cysteine and the closing phenylalanine or tryptophan. Each record gives: V gene, J gene, CDR3 length, D gene, clone size, CDR3 DNA, CDR3 protein. D genes are given only for firm matches. A row's size may be missing; if present it is once, few, many or a size class.

TRBV3-1	TRBJ2-7	15	-	-	TGTGCCAGCAGCCAAGGAGGGGCACGTTCCTACGAGCAGTACTTC	CASSQGGARSYEQYF
TRBV20-1	TRBJ1-4	13	TRBD1	-	TGCAGTGCAGGACAGGGGGAGAATGAAAAACTGTTTTTT	CSAGQGENEKLFF
TRBV21-1	TRBJ2-7	13	-	many	TGTGCCAGCAGCAACGGGCGTTCCTACGAGCAGTACTTC	CASSNGRSYEQYF
TRBV5-1	TRBJ2-6	13	-	few	TGCGCCAGCAGCTCCCCGGGAACCAACGTCCTGACTTTC	CASSSPGTNVLTF
TRBV28	TRBJ2-1	14	-	few	TGTGCCAGCAGCTCCCATTTTACCTACAATGAGCAGTTCTTC	CASSSHFTYNEQFF
TRBV7-9	TRBJ2-7	14	-	few	TGTGCCAGCAGCCCGATCCGGGACGACTACGAGCAGTACTTC	CASSPIRDDYEQYF
TRBV4-1	TRBJ2-5	15	TRBD2	few	TGCGCCAGCAGCCAGCTAGCGGGGGGCCAAGAGACCCAGTACTTC	CASSQLAGGQETQYF
TRBV20-1	TRBJ2-6	15	-	few	TGCAGTGCTAGAGCCGAGATGGGTGGGGCCAACGTCCTGACTTTC	CSARAEMGGANVLTF
TRBV3-1	TRBJ1-4	12	-	-	TGTGCCAGCAGCCAAGGTACCGCGCAACTGTTTTTT	CASSQGTAQLFF
TRBV7-8	TRBJ2-1	13	-	-	TGTGCCAGCAGCTTAGTTAGTCCCAATGAGCAGTTCTTC	CASSLVSPNEQFF
TRBV5-1	TRBJ1-1	15	TRBD1	-	TGCGCCAGCAGCTTGAACCAGGGGGGAAGCACTGAAGCTTTCTTT	CASSLNQGGSTEAFF
TRBV28	TRBJ2-3	14	-	-	TGTGCCACCTCCGGGACCCAGGGTACAGATACGCAGTATTTT	CATSGTQGTDTQYF
TRBV5-1	TRBJ2-5	16	TRBD2	-	TGCGCCAGCAGCAACTCGGGGGGGCCGTTCGGGGAGACCCAGTACTTC	CASSNSGGPFGETQYF
TRBV7-2	TRBJ2-2	15	-	-	TGTGCCAGCAGCTCAGCCCCTGGGGGAGCCGGGGAGCTGTTTTTT	CASSSAPGGAGELFF
TRBV7-3	TRBJ2-4	15	TRBD1	-	TGTGCCAGCAGTGTGGACAGGGGGGAGTGGAACATTCAGTACTTC	CASSVDRGEWNIQYF
TRBV20-1	TRBJ2-2	15	TRBD1	-	TGCAGTGCTGGAGGACAGGGGACGAACACCGGGGAGCTGTTTTTT	CSAGGQGTNTGELFF
TRBV5-1	TRBJ2-1	15	TRBD1	few	TGCGCCAGCAGCGACCGGGACAGGGTGTTCGGTGAGCAGTTCTTC	CASSDRDRVFGEQFF
TRBV19	TRBJ1-1	12	-	few	TGTGCCAGTAGTAGGGGGAACCTAGAAGCTTTCTTT	CASSRGNLEAFF
TRBV10-3	TRBJ1-2	14	TRBD1	-	TGTGCCATCAGTGAGGACAGGGTTTACTATGGCTACACCTTC	CAISEDRVYYGYTF
TRBV20-1	TRBJ1-1	14	-	-	TGCAGTGCTAGAAGTATTGCCGGGGCCTTAGAAGCTTTCTTT	CSARSIAGALEAFF
TRBV6-1	TRBJ1-6	13	-	-	TGTGCCAGCAGTGAAGGGGGAAGATCACCCCTCCACTTT	CASSEGGRSPLHF
TRBV15	TRBJ1-1	12	-	-	TGTGCCACCAGCAGAGACCTCACTGAAGCTTTCTTT	CATSRDLTEAFF
TRBV7-9	TRBJ2-1	15	-	few	TGTGCCAGCAGCTTCCAGGGCAGCGCCTACAATGAGCAGTTCTTC	CASSFQGSAYNEQFF
TRBV18	TRBJ1-1	16	-	few	TGTGCCAGCCTCCGGCCTTACAGGGAGACGAACACTGAAGCTTTCTTT	CASLRPYRETNTEAFF
TRBV12-3/TRBV12-4	TRBJ1-2	14	TRBD1	-	TGTGCCAGCAGCGGACAGGGACTAATTGGCGGCTACACCTTC	CASSGQGLIGGYTF
TRBV29-1	TRBJ2-5	16	TRBD2	many	TGCAGCGTTGAAGTCGATAGTAGCGGGGGGCAAGAGACCCAGTACTTC	CSVEVDSSGGQETQYF
TRBV7-9	TRBJ2-7	13	-	once	TGTGCCAGCAGTCGTTCGGGTGGCTACGAGCAGTACTTC	CASSRSGGYEQYF
TRBV27	TRBJ2-3	15	-	-	TGTGCCAGCAGTTTAAAAGCGGTGAGCACAGATACGCAGTATTTT	CASSLKAVSTDTQYF
TRBV10-3	TRBJ2-1	14	TRBD2	-	TGTGCCACCGGGACTAGGGGGGCTCGCAATGAGCAGTTCTTC	CATGTRGARNEQFF
TRBV6-5	TRBJ1-6	14	-	few	TGTGCCAGCAGTTACACCTCCTATAATTCACCCCTCCACTTT	CASSYTSYNSPLHF
TRBV27	TRBJ1-1	14	-	-	TGTGCCAGCAGTTTCGGATCTTCGGCGGCTGAAGCTTTCTTT	CASSFGSSAAEAFF
TRBV11-2	TRBJ1-1	14	-	-	TGTGCCAGCAGCTTAGATCCGAGGAACACTGAAGCTTTCTTT	CASSLDPRNTEAFF
TRBV5-1	TRBJ1-1	13	-	few	TGCGCCAGCAGCTTCTTGGGGGGTACTGAAGCTTTCTTT	CASSFLGGTEAFF
TRBV20-1	TRBJ2-1	13	TRBD1	-	TGCAGTGCTCCGAGACAGGGCGCCAGTGAGCAGTTCTTC	CSAPRQGASEQFF
TRBV10-3	TRBJ2-7	13	TRBD2	-	TGTGCCATCAGTGACTGGGAGGGGAACGAGCAGTACTTC	CAISDWEGNEQYF
TRBV7-9	TRBJ2-2	17	TRBD1	-	TGTGCCAGCAGCTTAGCGACCGGGACAGGGAACACCGGGGAGCTGTTTTTT	CASSLATGTGNTGELFF
TRBV19	TRBJ2-7	13	-	once	TGTGCCAGTAGTCCGGGGGCAGGAGATAAGCAGTACTTC	CASSPGAGDKQYF
TRBV9	TRBJ2-5	14	TRBD2	few	TGTGCCAGCAGCCCCGGACTAGCGCAAGAGACCCAGTACTTC	CASSPGLAQETQYF
TRBV3-1	TRBJ2-5	12	-	few	TGTGCCAGCAGCCCTAGAGATGAGTCCCAGTACTTC	CASSPRDESQYF